A selection of T cell receptor beta chains follows, all from one sample in a study of T-cell memory formation after mild COVID-19. TCRdb ran MiXCR on the 5' RACE reads and lists one entry per CDR3 protein. The sample contains 350,000 to 400,000 distinct CDR3 sequences, about 15% of which appear only once. Sequencing was carried out using PBMCs or a T cell subset sorted from them (not recorded which). The receptors come from a man between 18 and 29 years old who had mild COVID-19 (a few samples of this study predate the infection). Cell type and time point are not known. Both conserved end residues are part of each CDR3. The D gene is left open where the match is weak. Clone size is given for some rows only: seen once, a few or many times, or a class if the clone is expanded.

V	J	D	size	DNA	CDR3
TRBV5-1	TRBJ2-5	-	few	TGCGCCAGCAGCTCTGACGGGGGGCCATTGGCCCAGTACTTC	CASSSDGGPLAQYF
TRBV6-1	TRBJ2-5	-	-	TGTGCCAGCAGCACACTACGTCGCAGGGGCCCTGAGACCCAGTACTTC	CASSTLRRRGPETQYF
TRBV28	TRBJ2-2	-	-	TGTGCCAGCAGAGGACACGGGGAGCTGTTTTTT	CASRGHGELFF
TRBV30	TRBJ1-5	-	-	TGTGCCTGGAGTGTAGGGCAGGGGAGTCAGCCCCAGCATTTT	CAWSVGQGSQPQHF
TRBV6-2/TRBV6-3	TRBJ1-1	-	-	TGTGCCAGCAGTTTCCTACAGGAGGGGACTGAAGCTTTCTTT	CASSFLQEGTEAFF
TRBV6-5	TRBJ2-7	TRBD1	few	TGTGCCAGCAGGGTAGGGACAGCAGCCGAGCAGTACTTC	CASRVGTAAEQYF
TRBV5-1	TRBJ2-1	TRBD1	-	TGCGCCAGCAGCTTGACGGCAGGGGGAACTCACAATGAGCAGTTCTTC	CASSLTAGGTHNEQFF
TRBV7-9	TRBJ1-1	-	few	TGTGCCAGCCTCACCCCCGGGGTCAGGGACACTGAAGCTTTCTTT	CASLTPGVRDTEAFF
TRBV6-6	TRBJ2-3	-	many	TGTGCCAGCAGAGCGTACGGGGGCCTTAGCACAGATACGCAGTATTTT	CASRAYGGLSTDTQYF
TRBV4-1	TRBJ1-2	-	few	TGCGCCAGCAGCCAAGACGGCTTCTATGGCTACACCTTC	CASSQDGFYGYTF
TRBV10-3	TRBJ1-5	-	few	TGTGCCATCAGTCTAGGGACGGGACAACTTCAGCCCCAGCATTTT	CAISLGTGQLQPQHF
TRBV5-1	TRBJ2-5	TRBD2	few	TGCGCCAGCAGCCGGGACGGGGAGGGGTCCCAGTACTTC	CASSRDGEGSQYF
TRBV20-1	TRBJ2-3	-	few	TGCAGTGCTAGAGATTCGCAGGGGCCAGATACGCAGTATTTT	CSARDSQGPDTQYF
TRBV6-4	TRBJ2-3	TRBD2	many	TGTGCCAGCAGTGATAAGACTAGCGGTACGCAGTATTTT	CASSDKTSGTQYF
TRBV7-9	TRBJ1-1	-	few	TGTGCCAGCAGTTACACTTGGAACACTGAAGCTTTCTTT	CASSYTWNTEAFF
TRBV4-1	TRBJ1-6	TRBD1	-	TGCGCCAGCAGCCAAGGGAGGCAGGGGGTAAAGAATTCACCCCTCCACTTT	CASSQGRQGVKNSPLHF
TRBV6-6	TRBJ2-3	TRBD2	-	TGTGCCAGCAGTTACTCGAGTACTAGCGGGGGGGCCGCTAGCACAGATACGCAGTATTTT	CASSYSSTSGGAASTDTQYF
TRBV6-5	TRBJ2-7	-	many	TGTGCCAGCAGTAAGCACACGGGACAAGCCGAGCAGTACTTC	CASSKHTGQAEQYF
TRBV5-1	TRBJ2-7	TRBD1	few	TGCGCCAGCAGCGCGGACAGGGGTTCCTACGAGCAGTACTTC	CASSADRGSYEQYF
TRBV15	TRBJ2-4	TRBD1	-	TGTGCCACCAGCAGAGATTCGGGGACAGGGGGCGTCATTCAGTACTTC	CATSRDSGTGGVIQYF
TRBV4-1	TRBJ2-5	-	few	TGCGCCAGCAGCCAAGCCGCGCGGGAGACCCAGTACTTC	CASSQAARETQYF
TRBV20-1	TRBJ1-4	TRBD1	-	TGCAGTGCGCCAAACCGGGACAGGGAGAATGAAAAACTGTTTTTT	CSAPNRDRENEKLFF
TRBV4-1	TRBJ2-5	-	-	TGCGCCAGCAGCCCATCGTGGGGTGAGACCCAGTACTTC	CASSPSWGETQYF
TRBV7-9	TRBJ2-1	-	-	TGTGCCTCGGGGGTTTCCTACAATGAGCAGTTCTTC	CASGVSYNEQFF